This T cell receptor beta chain was found in a study of blood T cells in healthy people across ages (dated by TCRdb to between 2014 and 2017). About the study as a whole: In model experiments, template switching captured about one uniquely barcoded TCR beta cDNA molecule for every two T cells. To avoid experimental bias, donors of different ages were spread randomly across the sequencing lanes. The donors were split into four age groups: young (average about 15 years), middle-aged (roughly 39), aged (62) and long-lived (roughly 88). Age-related changes in TCR beta repertoire diversity were measured in the study by deep sequencing normalized with unique cDNA molecular identifiers. The study analyzed two additional independent replicas of 1 million unique cDNA reads from the same blood draw for two donors, one aged 18 to 29 and one aged 80 or older. Summary of the overall study and its limitations: Because profiling used bulk unsorted PBMCs, naive and antigen-experienced compartments could not be compared conclusively. There was a strong correlation between observed TCR beta diversity and the percentage of naive T cells measured by flow cytometry. Estimates of total diversity based on one million sequenced T cells were considered lower bounds and underestimates. Donor CMV infection status was unknown, potentially confounding age-related changes in expanded clonotypes. Compared with the aged group, the long-lived group had more naive CD4+ T cells, fewer expanded clones and increased TCR diversity, a pattern suggesting age selection. Observed TCR beta diversity per million T cells fell roughly linearly with age, and a significant reduction was already apparent by age about 38.

About this clonotype itself: What this receptor recognizes is not known. No per-base quality is available; no much larger clone lies one base away.

The library was prepared using 5' RACE. The instrument was an Illumina HiSeq 2500. A second 7 to 11 cycle PCR used a sample-barcoded 5' primer and a J-beta primer mix. A unique molecular identifier was introduced onto each TCR beta cDNA molecule by a template-switch 5' adaptor carrying 12 random nucleotides. Each sample yielded at least 2.5 million CDR3-containing paired-end reads. First-strand cDNA was synthesized from all RNA with the Mint cDNA synthesis kit, primed by a TRBC-specific oligonucleotide. After uracil-DNA glycosylase treatment, a first 18-cycle PCR used universal primers M1SS and BC2_uni_R on all cDNA. On the study's bioinformatics: For normalization, 1 million high-quality reads, each with a distinct molecular identifier, were randomly selected from each sample. Reads with shared molecular identifiers were discarded instead of being binned into consensus sequences. CDR3 identification, clonotype clustering and error correction used MiTCR with a Q25 quality threshold and the strictest error-elimination algorithm. Lower-bound total TCR beta diversity was estimated with a nonparametric unseen species model using Euler transformation. Through fastp at Q25 and MiXCR, TCRdb rebuilt clones from the public reads, retaining in-frame beta chains. CDR3 protein duplicates are merged, each entry listing the most common genes and DNA. It is TCRdb's table, rather than the study itself, that gives the V and J calls and clone size. This sample holds more than 800,000 distinct CDR3 sequences; roughly 45% were observed only once. The ten largest clones take up under 20% of the sample.

The roughly 38 donors, aged about 6 to 100 years, were systemically healthy Caucasian individuals from Russia. Roughly 9 milliliters of peripheral blood were drawn from each donor into EDTA-treated Vacutainer tubes. Ficoll-Paque density-gradient centrifugation was used to isolate PBMCs, with at least 7 million obtained per sample. Total RNA was extracted from PBMCs with Trizol reagent, with at least 6 micrograms obtained per sample. Naive CD45RAhigh/CD27high T cell percentages were measured by flow cytometry on a PBMC aliquot from every donor. The CDR3 has 15 amino acids, counting the end cysteine and phenylalanine. Of all the DNA, just the CDR3 is kept, 45 bases in frame from base 1. For CDR1 and CDR2, the germline V gene lists MGHRA and YSYEKL. For this chain, trimming is 1 base at the V end and 4 bases at the J end, and the number of junction bases without a gene match is 4.

The sequencing input was blood. The sequence was collected from an older woman in good health. The V and J segments used are TRBV4-1 and TRBJ1-2; the junction holds 9 bases that match TRBD1. The nucleotides read TGCGCCAGCAGCCAAGGGACAGGGGATTTCTATGGCTACACCTTC. It specifies CASSQGTGDFYGYTF.